Each of the 9 T cell receptor delta chains below was sequenced from the same sample in a study of Vδ1+ human thymocytes. These TCRs' antigens remain unknown. The template was reverse-transcribed extracted RNA. CDR3 amplicons came from multiplex PCR with pooled V-gene forward and constant-region reverse primers. TCRdb made new clone calls on the multiplex PCR reads using CATT. This table holds about 73,000 delta-chain clones, about 38% found once. Broader study findings: Thymic TRG and TRD repertoires appeared highly polyclonal.

Material for sequencing was Vdelta1+ gamma-delta thymocytes from the thymus. As for subset: FACS-sorted CD3+ TCRalphabeta- TCRVdelta1+ TCRVdelta2- thymocytes. The receptor set was obtained from a boy under two years old who had congenital heart surgery.

The chain employs TRDV2 and TRDJ1, with 11 positions matching TRDD3. CDR3 length: 15 amino acids. V lost 7 bases and J lost 1; bases outside the gene matches: 7. The germline V gene has CDR1 GEAIGNYY and CDR2 EKD. CDR3 in DNA: TGTGCCTGGAGGGACTGGGGGATAAGCACCGATAAACTCATCTTT. Amino acids: CAWRDWGISTDKLIF.

This clone occurred a few times. This chain joins TRDV1 and TRDJ1; D is ambiguous. Between the trimmed V and J ends, which lost 3 bases and 0 bases, there was a span of 20 bases. Germline CDR1 TSWWSYY, CDR2 QGS. This CDR3 has 18 amino acids. The CDR3 protein is CALGDLSHRPPNTDKLIF. CDR3 in DNA: TGTGCTCTTGGGGACCTTTCCCACAGACCACCTAACACCGATAAACTCATCTTT.

The chain is built from TRDV1 and TRDJ1; 11 bases are a match to TRDD3. This CDR3 has 25 amino acids. Germline V gene sequence: CDR1 TSWWSYY, CDR2 QGS. The V segment lost 1 base and the J segment 1 base; nucleotides outside the gene matches: 29. CDR3 loop: CALGEQVVPRREYWGIWEATDKLIF. CDR3 DNA sequence: TGTGCTCTTGGGGAACAGGTCGTTCCTAGGAGGGAGTACTGGGGGATATGGGAGGCCACCGATAAACTCATCTTT.

In this sample, this clone turned up a few times. The V and J genes are TRDV1 and TRDJ1, with 8 bases fitting TRDD3. The CDR3 contains 16 residues. The germline V gene has CDR1 TSWWSYY and CDR2 QGS. With 2 bases clipped from V and 10 bases from J, the junction kept 15 bases outside the gene matches. CDR3 nucleotides: TGTGCTCTTGGGGAAGGTATAGGTACTGGGGGTAATAGACTCATCTTT. Protein product: CALGEGIGTGGNRLIF.

The chain uses TRDV1 and TRDJ1; D is possibly TRDD3 (6 bases). Germline assignment: CDR1 TSWWSYY and CDR2 QGS. The V gene lost 11 bases and the J gene lost 2 bases, with 21 bases spanning the gap. The CDR3 loop spans 15 amino acids. The CDR3 DNA sequence: TGTGCTTTTTCCAAGATACGCGCAGGTACCGATAAACTCATCTTT. Translating it yields CAFSKIRAGTDKLIF.

This clone was detected only once. The chain uses TRDV1 and TRDJ1, with 12 bases identical to TRDD3. The V segment lost 8 bases and the J segment 3 bases; nucleotides outside the gene matches: 13. Germline V lookup: CDR1 TSWWSYY, CDR2 QGS. The CDR3 totals 17 residues. The CDR3 nucleotides are TGTGCTCTTTCTTCTTCCCTTCCTGGGGGATACGCCGATAAACTCATCTTT. Translated: CALSSSLPGGYADKLIF.

The chain couples TRDV1 to TRDJ1; D may correspond to TRDD2 or TRDD3 (5 bases each). Germline CDR1 is TSWWSYY and CDR2 is QGS. Trimming removed 3 bases at V and 2 bases at J, with 16 bases between. The CDR3 contains 16 residues. The CDR3 spells CALGEYLPYWTDKLIF. The CDR3 DNA follows: TGTGCTCTTGGGGAGTACCTACCGTACTGGACCGATAAACTCATCTTT.

The chain recombines TRDV1 with TRDJ1, with TRDD3 matching 12 bases. The germline V gene has CDR1 TSWWSYY and CDR2 QGS. This CDR3 spans 23 amino acids. Trimming at V came to 0 bases and at J to 0 bases, leaving 20 bases not matched to a gene. The CDR3 nucleotides read TGTGCTCTTGGGGAACTAAGGACCCTCGTGTACTGGGGGATACAGGTGGACACCGATAAACTCATCTTT. Translated: CALGELRTLVYWGIQVDTDKLIF.

The genes are TRDV2 and TRDJ1; 12 bases line up with TRDD3. There are 21 residues in the CDR3. Trimming removed 3 bases from V and 3 bases from J; junction bases left unmatched: 22. Germline V gene sequence: CDR1 GEAIGNYY, CDR2 EKD. The CDR3 DNA sequence: TGTGCCTGTGACTCAGGCATCCAGAACTGGGGGATACCCCTTGGGGCCGATAAACTCATCTTT. Translation gives CACDSGIQNWGIPLGADKLIF.